A single sample gave rise to the 18 T cell receptor beta chains below, sequenced in a study of blood T cell repertoires in COVID-19. Assay used: immunoSEQ multiplex PCR; TCRdb lists only in-frame clones, some missing. The sample records 150,000 or so clones, roughly 89% being singletons. Sequenced sample: peripheral blood. The receptor set was obtained from a woman in her seventies with COVID-19, enrolled during active disease.

The V and J genes are TRBV5-1 and TRBJ2-7, with 7 bases identical to TRBD1. The CDR3 length is 14 residues. V lost 3 bases and J lost 7; bases outside the gene matches: 10. Germline lookup yields CDR1 SGHRS and CDR2 YFSETQ. In nucleotides, the CDR3 is TGCGCCAGCAGCTCCGACAGGGCCTCTGGGGAGCAGTACTTC. Its translation: CASSSDRASGEQYF. Full variable domain (remainder filled in from reference TRBV5-1 and TRBJ2-7): KAGVTQTPRYLIKTRGQQVTLSCSPISGHRSVSWYQQTPGQGLQFLFEYFSETQRNKGNFPGRFSGRQFSNSRSEMNVSTLELGDSALYLCASSSDRASGEQYFGPGTRLTVT.

The CDR3 spells CASSFSGLRVNTDTQYF. DNA for the CDR3: TGTGCCAGCAGTTTCTCAGGACTTCGGGTGAACACAGATACGCAGTATTTT. The chain combines TRBV27 with TRBJ2-3, with D perhaps matching TRBD2 (5 bases). The CDR3 sequence is 17 residues long. V was cut by 3 bases and J by 2 bases, with 18 bases left in between. Germline V gene sequence: CDR1 MNHEY, CDR2 SMNVEV (reference sequence).

The chain recombines TRBV6-6 with TRBJ1-2, with 12 positions matching TRBD1. The trim removed 5 bases at V and 7 bases at J, leaving 8 bases unmatched. CDR1 is MNHNY, CDR2 SVGAGI, per germline (reference sequence). CDR3 length: 15 residues. The CDR3 spells CASSGGDRGHVGYTF. CDR3 sequence (DNA): TGTGCCAGCAGTGGGGGGGACAGGGGGCACGTTGGCTACACCTTC.

The CDR3 here is CASSLVGEQGVYGYTF. In DNA, the CDR3 is TGTGCCAGCAGCTTAGTGGGGGAACAGGGGGTTTATGGCTACACCTTC. This chain connects TRBV7-9 to TRBJ1-2; 8 positions match TRBD1. Losses at the gene ends were 1 base for V and 5 bases for J; bases not matched to a gene: 9. CDR3 length equals 16 residues. Per the germline V gene, CDR1 is SEHNR and CDR2 is FQNEAQ (reference sequence). The full variable domain, its missing parts supplied by reference TRBV7-9 and TRBJ1-2, is DTGVSQNPRHKITKRGQNVTFRCDPISEHNRLYWYRQTLGQGPEFLTYFQNEAQLEKSRLLSDRFSAERPKGSFSTLEIQRTEQGDSAMYLCASSLVGEQGVYGYTFGSGTRLTVV.

The genes are TRBV7-8 and TRBJ2-3; 8 nucleotides match TRBD2. The CDR3 sequence is 16 residues long. Germline V gene sequence: CDR1 SGHVS, CDR2 FQNEAQ. Unmatched junction bases numbered 5, after V lost 1 base and J lost 2 bases. The CDR3 nucleotides are TGTGCCAGCAGCTTAGTATTAGCGGGGAACACAGATACGCAGTATTTT. The encoded protein is CASSLVLAGNTDTQYF.

The chain couples TRBV28 to TRBJ2-1, with 8 nucleotides matching TRBD1. The ends lost 4 bases at V and 8 bases at J; junction bases unmatched: 7. The CDR3 contains 14 residues. Germline lookup yields CDR1 MDHEN and CDR2 SYDVKM. CDR3 region: CASSSRQGTDEQFF. The CDR3 DNA sequence: TGTGCCAGCAGTTCGCGACAGGGGACCGATGAGCAGTTCTTC.

The sample holds a few counts of this clone. The chain couples TRBV6-5 to TRBJ1-6, with 7 nucleotides matching TRBD1. Per the germline V gene, CDR1 is MNHEY and CDR2 is SVGAGI. V lost 5 bases, J lost 10 bases, and 5 bases stayed unmatched. This CDR3 is built from 13 residues. The CDR3 protein is CASSRQGDSPLHF. The CDR3 nucleotides read TGTGCCAGCAGTCGACAGGGTGACTCACCCCTCCACTTT.

This rearrangement joins TRBV28 to TRBJ2-1; perhaps TRBD1 as D (5 bases). CDR3 length equals 16 residues. Deletions cut 5 bases from V and 8 bases from J, with 22 bases between. CDR1 and CDR2 (germline): MDHEN, SYDVKM. CDR3: CASSPISRIQGDEQFF. CDR3 bases: TGTGCCAGCAGTCCGATTTCGCGGATTCAAGGGGATGAGCAGTTCTTC.

The chain employs TRBV2 and TRBJ1-2; weak D call: TRBD1 (5 bases). Germline lookup yields CDR1 SNHLY and CDR2 FYNNEI. Deletions cut 2 bases from V and 3 bases from J, with 10 bases between. The CDR3 is made up of 14 amino acids. The CDR3 protein is CASSEWGGDYGYTF. The CDR3 DNA reads TGTGCCAGCAGTGAATGGGGAGGGGACTATGGCTACACCTTC.

In this sample, this clone turned up a few times. The chain carries TRBV18 and TRBJ1-6; D remains ambiguous. V was cut by 11 bases and J by 7 bases, with 9 bases left in between. The CDR3 is 11 amino acids. Germline V gene sequence: CDR1 KGHSH, CDR2 LQKENI. CDR3 region: CAVLANSPLHF. Here the CDR3 DNA reads TGTGCCGTCCTGGCCAATTCACCCCTCCACTTT.

This clone was found once. The chain is built from TRBV5-1 and TRBJ2-6; 7 bases align to TRBD2. The V and J ends lost 4 bases and 0 bases, in that order; junction bases with no gene match: 1. This CDR3 region has 15 residues. Germline loops: CDR1 SGHRS, CDR2 YFSETQ. This CDR3 reads CASSPGGSGANVLTF. CDR3 sequence (DNA): TGCGCCAGCAGCCCGGGGGGCTCTGGGGCCAACGTCCTGACTTTC. Variable domain in full (rest from reference TRBV5-1 and TRBJ2-6): KAGVTQTPRYLIKTRGQQVTLSCSPISGHRSVSWYQQTPGQGLQFLFEYFSETQRNKGNFPGRFSGRQFSNSRSEMNVSTLELGDSALYLCASSPGGSGANVLTFGAGSRLTVL.

V usage is TRBV6-6 and J usage is TRBJ2-7; D is perhaps TRBD2 (6 bases). Germline V gene sequence: CDR1 MNHNY, CDR2 SVGAGI (reference sequence). This CDR3 spans 16 amino acids. V shed 2 bases and J shed 3 bases, with 17 bases lying between them. The CDR3 DNA follows: TGTGCCAGCAGTTACCCCGGTCTCCGGGGGAACTACGAGCAGTACTTC. Its protein is CASSYPGLRGNYEQYF.

The chain couples TRBV2 to TRBJ1-2; D unclear. V was clipped by 6 bases and J by 8 bases, with 13 bases between them. Germline-derived CDR1 and CDR2 are SNHLY and FYNNEI. The CDR3 contains 12 residues. The CDR3 sequence: CASRAGTSGYTF. The DNA of the CDR3 is TGTGCCAGCAGGGCAGGTACGAGCGGCTACACCTTC.

The chain combines TRBV19 with TRBJ2-2; the match to TRBD2 covers 12 bases. V was pared by 4 bases and J by 4 bases, with 4 bases of the junction left unmatched. Germline CDR1 is LNHDA and CDR2 is SQIVND (reference sequence). There are 16 residues in the CDR3. The CDR3 DNA reads as TGTGCCAGTAGTACGGGGACTAGCGGGTTCACCGGGGAGCTGTTTTTT. This translates into CASSTGTSGFTGELFF.

J is TRBJ2-2 and V is TRBV2, with 7 bases matching TRBD1. Germline loops: CDR1 SNHLY, CDR2 FYNNEI. Unmatched junction bases numbered 1, after V lost 6 bases and J lost 0 bases. The CDR3 consists of 14 residues. The CDR3: CASRTGTNTGELFF. CDR3 coding DNA: TGTGCCAGCAGGACAGGGACGAACACCGGGGAGCTGTTTTTT.

This rearrangement joins TRBV19 to TRBJ1-5, with a weak D call TRBD1 (5 bases). V lost 7 bases and J 3 bases, leaving 16 bases between the germline ends. The CDR3 sequence is 15 residues long. Germline V gives CDR1 LNHDA, CDR2 SQIVND (reference sequence). The CDR3 loop is CASTRNRQHNQPQHF. In DNA form, the CDR3 reads TGTGCCAGTACCAGAAACCGACAGCACAATCAGCCCCAGCATTTT.

The chain couples TRBV29-1 to TRBJ1-1, with 8 bases aligning to TRBD1. V was clipped by 7 bases and J by 3 bases; unmatched bases: 10. This CDR3 region has 14 residues. Looked up from germline, CDR1 is SQVTM and CDR2 is ANQGSEA. The CDR3 here is CSARGQGADTEAFF. CDR3 nucleotide sequence: TGCAGCGCCCGGGGGCAGGGGGCTGACACTGAAGCTTTCTTT.

The V gene is TRBV5-1, the J gene TRBJ2-5; a weak D match, TRBD2 (5 bases). Germline V CDR1 and CDR2: SGHRS, YFSETQ. The CDR3 is made up of 13 amino acids. The V and J ends lost 1 base and 3 bases respectively, with 7 bases between them. The CDR3 region is CASSLRGKETQYF. The CDR3 nucleotides are TGCGCCAGCAGCTTGCGAGGGAAAGAGACCCAGTACTTC.